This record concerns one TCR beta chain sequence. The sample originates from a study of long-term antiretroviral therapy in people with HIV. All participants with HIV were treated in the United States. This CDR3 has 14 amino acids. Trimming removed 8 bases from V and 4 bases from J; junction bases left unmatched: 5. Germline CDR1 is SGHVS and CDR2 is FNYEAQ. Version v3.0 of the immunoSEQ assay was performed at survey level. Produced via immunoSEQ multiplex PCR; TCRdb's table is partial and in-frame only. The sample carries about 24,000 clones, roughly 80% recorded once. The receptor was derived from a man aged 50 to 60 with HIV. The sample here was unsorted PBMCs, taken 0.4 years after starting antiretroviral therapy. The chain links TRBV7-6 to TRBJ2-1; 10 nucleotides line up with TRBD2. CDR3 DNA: TGTGCCAGCGGGATAGCGGGGGGATACAATGAGCAGTTCTTC. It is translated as CASGIAGGYNEQFF.